The 13 T cell receptor beta chains presented below share a single source sample, sequenced in a study of blood T cell repertoires in COVID-19. Sequencing used immunoSEQ multiplex PCR; TCRdb keeps in-frame clones, though not all of them. This sample has 80,000 or so clones; around 91% occur once, and the top ten carry about 1%. The source material was peripheral blood. The source of these receptors is a woman in her 50s in a cohort sampled during active COVID-19.

The rearrangement uses TRBV5-1 and TRBJ2-3, with a weak D call TRBD2 (6 bases). Trimming took off 0 bases at V and 3 bases at J, with 11 bases between the two ends. The CDR3 has 15 amino acids. Germline CDR1 SGHRS, CDR2 YFSETQ. The chain's CDR3 is CASSLDGSKTDTQYF. As DNA, the CDR3 is TGCGCCAGCAGCTTGGACGGGAGTAAAACAGATACGCAGTATTTT. Together with reference TRBV5-1 and TRBJ2-3, the CDR3 gives the full variable domain: KAGVTQTPRYLIKTRGQQVTLSCSPISGHRSVSWYQQTPGQGLQFLFEYFSETQRNKGNFPGRFSGRQFSNSRSEMNVSTLELGDSALYLCASSLDGSKTDTQYFGPGTRLTVL.

The chain has TRBV2 and TRBJ2-7; D remains ambiguous. The V end was cut by 2 bases, the J end by 3 bases, with 11 bases between. Germline V gene lookup returns CDR1 SNHLY and CDR2 FYNNEI. This CDR3 is 14 amino acids long. CDR3 sequence (DNA): TGTGCCAGCAGTGAAAGCGAGGCCGACTACGAGCAGTACTTC. It yields the protein CASSESEADYEQYF.

V and J are TRBV29-1 and TRBJ1-1; 8 bases are shared with TRBD1. Germline-derived CDR1 and CDR2 are SQVTM and ANQGSEA. V dropped 7 bases and J dropped 3; count of bases not matched to a gene: 1. This CDR3 comprises 11 residues. DNA of the CDR3: TGCAGCGCGACAGGGGACACTGAAGCTTTCTTT. Residues: CSATGDTEAFF.

This sequence joins TRBV5-5 and TRBJ2-6; 9 positions agree with TRBD1. The CDR3 spans 16 residues. The ends lost 0 bases at V and 2 bases at J; junction bases unmatched: 0. Germline V gene lookup returns CDR1 SGHKS and CDR2 YYEKEE (reference sequence). The CDR3 loop reads CASSLGQGAGANVLTF. In nucleotides, the CDR3 is TGTGCCAGCAGCTTGGGACAGGGGGCTGGGGCCAACGTCCTGACTTTC.

This rearrangement joins TRBV9 to TRBJ2-3; D remains unclear. Between the trimmed V and J ends, which lost 4 bases and 1 base, there was a span of 19 bases. Looked up from germline, CDR1 is SGDLS and CDR2 is YYNGEE. CDR3 size: 17 residues. The CDR3 DNA reads TGTGCCAGCAGCTCAGGCTGGTTATTTTCTGGCACAGATACGCAGTATTTT. It specifies CASSSGWLFSGTDTQYF.

The genes are TRBV5-1 and TRBJ2-2; 8 nucleotides agree with TRBD2. CDR3 size: 15 residues. Germline V gives CDR1 SGHRS, CDR2 YFSETQ. V trimming: 0 bases; J trimming: 8 bases; junction bases outside the gene matches: 6. In DNA form, the CDR3 reads TGCGCCAGCAGCTTGGTTGGCCTAGCGGGTGGGGAGCTGTTTTTT. Amino acid sequence: CASSLVGLAGGELFF.

Only a few counts were recorded for this clone. V usage is TRBV6-5 and J usage is TRBJ1-2, with 8 nucleotides matching TRBD1. Germline V gene data show CDR1 as MNHEY and CDR2 as SVGAGI. Unmatched junction bases numbered 5, after V lost 6 bases and J lost 2 bases. There are 14 residues in the CDR3. CDR3 sequence (DNA): TGTGCCAGCAGCGTGGACAGGGCGAACTATGGCTACACCTTC. This codes for CASSVDRANYGYTF.

The rearrangement joins TRBV5-1 to TRBJ1-2; TRBD1 matches 10 bases. V lost 4 bases, J lost 8 bases, and 8 bases stayed unmatched. CDR3 length equals 14 residues. Per germline, CDR1 SGHRS and CDR2 YFSETQ. DNA for the CDR3: TGCGCCAGCAGCCTCTCCGGGACAGGGGAAGGCTACACCTTC. Translating it yields CASSLSGTGEGYTF.

The gene calls are TRBV28 and TRBJ1-2; 7 bases match TRBD1. CDR1 and CDR2 from the germline V gene are MDHEN and SYDVKM. The CDR3 has 14 residues. J lost 1 base, V lost 2 bases, and 1 base had no gene match. The CDR3 sequence: CASSLRDSNYGYTF. DNA for the CDR3: TGTGCCAGCAGTTTAAGGGACAGTAACTATGGCTACACCTTC.

This sequence joins TRBV27 and TRBJ2-7; possible D gene TRBD2, 5 bases. Germline lookup yields CDR1 MNHEY and CDR2 SMNVEV (reference sequence). This CDR3 is 14 amino acids long. With 8 bases removed from V and 0 bases from J, the gap between germline ends came to 14 bases. For the CDR3, the DNA is TGTGCCAGCTCGTGGACGGGGTTCTCCTACGAGCAGTACTTC. Translating gives CASSWTGFSYEQYF.

V and J are TRBV27 and TRBJ1-1, with D possibly TRBD1 on 6 matching bases. CDR1 MNHEY and CDR2 SMNVEV come from the germline V gene (reference sequence). The length of the CDR3 is 18 residues. V dropped 3 bases and J dropped 6 bases, with 26 bases sitting between them. The CDR3 bases are TGTGCCAGCAGTTTCGTTTACCGTTCGGGGGGCCACCACCCTGAAGCTTTCTTT. Its translation is CASSFVYRSGGHHPEAFF.

The chain couples TRBV6-6 to TRBJ1-6; D gene unclear. This CDR3 region has 15 residues. V was pared by 4 bases and J by 9 bases, with 16 bases between. Germline V gene lookup returns CDR1 MNHNY and CDR2 SVGAGI (reference sequence). DNA of the CDR3: TGTGCCAGCAGTTCCACGGACGCCGGAGGTTCACCCCTCCACTTT. Translation: CASSSTDAGGSPLHF.

The table lists this clone with a count of one. V gene TRBV18 combines with J gene TRBJ2-3; 10 nucleotides match TRBD2. The CDR3 contains 16 residues. V shed 3 bases and J 4 bases; nucleotides not matched to a gene: 7. Germline lookup yields CDR1 KGHSH and CDR2 LQKENI. CDR3 region: CASSPGASGSPDTQYF. The DNA for the CDR3 is TGTGCCAGCTCACCTGGGGCTAGCGGGAGCCCAGATACGCAGTATTTT.